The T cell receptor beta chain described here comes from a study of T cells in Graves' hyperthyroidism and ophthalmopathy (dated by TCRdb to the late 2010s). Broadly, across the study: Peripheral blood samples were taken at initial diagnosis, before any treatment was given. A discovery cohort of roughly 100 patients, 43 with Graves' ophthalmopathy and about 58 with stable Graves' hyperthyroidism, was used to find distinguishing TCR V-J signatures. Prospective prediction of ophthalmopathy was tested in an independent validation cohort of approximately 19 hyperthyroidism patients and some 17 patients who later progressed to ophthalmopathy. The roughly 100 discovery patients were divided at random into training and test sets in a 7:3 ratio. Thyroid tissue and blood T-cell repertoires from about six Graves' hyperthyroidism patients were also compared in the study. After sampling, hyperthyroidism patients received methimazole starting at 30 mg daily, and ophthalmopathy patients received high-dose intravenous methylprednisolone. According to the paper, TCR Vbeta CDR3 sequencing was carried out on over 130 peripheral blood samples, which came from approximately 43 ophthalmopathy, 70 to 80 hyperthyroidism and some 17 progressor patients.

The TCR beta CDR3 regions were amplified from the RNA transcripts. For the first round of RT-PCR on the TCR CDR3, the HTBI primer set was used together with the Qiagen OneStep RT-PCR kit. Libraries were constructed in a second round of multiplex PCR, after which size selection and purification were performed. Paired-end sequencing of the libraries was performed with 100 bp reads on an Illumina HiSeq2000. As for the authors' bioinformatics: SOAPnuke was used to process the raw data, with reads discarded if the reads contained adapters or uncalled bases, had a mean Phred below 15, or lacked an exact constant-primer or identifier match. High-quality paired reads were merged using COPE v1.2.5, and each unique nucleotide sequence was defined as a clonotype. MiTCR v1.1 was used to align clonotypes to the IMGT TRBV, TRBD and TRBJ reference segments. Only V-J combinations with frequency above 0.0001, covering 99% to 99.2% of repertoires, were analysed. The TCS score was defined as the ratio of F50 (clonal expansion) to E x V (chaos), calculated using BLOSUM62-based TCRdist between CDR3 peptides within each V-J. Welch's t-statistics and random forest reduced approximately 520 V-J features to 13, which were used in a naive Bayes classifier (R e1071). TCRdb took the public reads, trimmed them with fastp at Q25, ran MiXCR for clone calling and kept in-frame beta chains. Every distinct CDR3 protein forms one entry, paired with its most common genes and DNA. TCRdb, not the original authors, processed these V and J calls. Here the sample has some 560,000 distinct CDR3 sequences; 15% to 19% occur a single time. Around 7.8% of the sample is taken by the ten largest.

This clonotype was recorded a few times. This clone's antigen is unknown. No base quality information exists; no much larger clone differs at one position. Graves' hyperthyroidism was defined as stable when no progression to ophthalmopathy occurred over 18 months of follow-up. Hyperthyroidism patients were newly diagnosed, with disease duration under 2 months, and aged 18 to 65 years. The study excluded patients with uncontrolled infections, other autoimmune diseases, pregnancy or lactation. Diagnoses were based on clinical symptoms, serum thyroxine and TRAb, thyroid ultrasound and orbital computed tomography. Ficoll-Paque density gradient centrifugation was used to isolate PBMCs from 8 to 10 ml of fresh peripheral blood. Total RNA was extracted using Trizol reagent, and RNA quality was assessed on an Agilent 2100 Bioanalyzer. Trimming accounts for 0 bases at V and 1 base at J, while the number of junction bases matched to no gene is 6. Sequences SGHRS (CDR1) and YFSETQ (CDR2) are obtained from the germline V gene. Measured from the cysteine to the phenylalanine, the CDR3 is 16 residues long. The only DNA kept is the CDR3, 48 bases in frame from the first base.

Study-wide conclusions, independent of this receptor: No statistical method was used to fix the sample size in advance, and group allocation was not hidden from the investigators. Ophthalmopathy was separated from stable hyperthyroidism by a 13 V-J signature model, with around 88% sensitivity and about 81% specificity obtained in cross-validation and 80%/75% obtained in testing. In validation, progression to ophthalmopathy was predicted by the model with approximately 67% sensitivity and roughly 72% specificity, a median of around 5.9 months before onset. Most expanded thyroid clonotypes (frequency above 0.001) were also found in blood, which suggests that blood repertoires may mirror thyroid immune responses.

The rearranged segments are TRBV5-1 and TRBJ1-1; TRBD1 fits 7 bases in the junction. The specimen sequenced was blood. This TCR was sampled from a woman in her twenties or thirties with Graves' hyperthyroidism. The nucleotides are TGCGCCAGCAGCTTGGGACAGGGAAAATGGAACACTGAAGCTTTCTTT. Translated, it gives CASSLGQGKWNTEAFF.